This TCR beta chain comes out of a study of T cell responses to AZD1222 COVID-19 vaccine. Study outcomes and limitations: It should be noted that donors were predominantly white British and more often female, and clonal diversity was possibly underestimated. Just a handful of AZD1222 recipients tested seropositive at baseline. Among vaccine-associated CD4 TCRs, coverage spanned spike, with dominance at 160-218 and 743-854.

As regards this clone: Its antigen is not known.

Clones were read by immunoSEQ multiplex PCR, and TCRdb kept only the in-frame ones, dropping some. The sample includes roughly 100,000 clones, roughly 87% of them seen just once. Germline V lookup: CDR1 MNHEY, CDR2 SVGAGI. The CDR3 is 13 amino acids. Trimming took 6 bases from V and 8 from J, leaving 16 bases between them. This specimen was peripheral blood, taken on day 0 of AZD1222 vaccination. The clonotype was recovered from an adult in good health. J is TRBJ1-2 and V is TRBV6-5; a weak D match, TRBD1 (5 bases). The CDR3 region has the DNA TGTGCCAGCAGGATAGGGGCGATCGAGGGCTACACCTTC. Its protein is CASRIGAIEGYTF.